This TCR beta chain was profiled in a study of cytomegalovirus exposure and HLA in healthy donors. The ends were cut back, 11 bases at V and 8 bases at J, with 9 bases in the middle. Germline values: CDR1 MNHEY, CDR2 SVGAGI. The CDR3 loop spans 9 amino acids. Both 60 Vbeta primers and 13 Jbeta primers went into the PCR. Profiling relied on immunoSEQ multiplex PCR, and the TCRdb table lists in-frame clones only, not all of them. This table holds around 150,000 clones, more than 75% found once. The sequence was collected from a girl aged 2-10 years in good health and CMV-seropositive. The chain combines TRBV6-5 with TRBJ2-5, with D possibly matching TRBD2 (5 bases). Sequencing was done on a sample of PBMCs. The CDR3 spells CAGLQTQYF. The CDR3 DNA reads TGTGCCGGACTCCAAACCCAGTACTTC.